These 20 T cell receptor beta chains share one sample of origin, sequenced in a study of blood T cell repertoires in COVID-19. Assay: immunoSEQ multiplex PCR; the TCRdb copy retains only in-frame clones and omits some. The sample shows roughly 200,000 clones, over 75% of them seen only once. The material sequenced was peripheral blood. These receptors all come from a man aged 50 or older with COVID-19, enrolled during active disease.

The gene calls are TRBV19 and TRBJ2-3; 11 bases agree with TRBD2. The CDR3 totals 18 residues. Germline CDR1 LNHDA, CDR2 SQIVND (reference sequence). J gave up 1 base and V 3 bases, and 9 bases lay outside the gene matches. The CDR3 sequence is CASSIVAGGEVGTDTQYF. The DNA for the CDR3 is TGTGCCAGTAGTATTGTAGCGGGAGGGGAGGTGGGCACAGATACGCAGTATTTT.

The count of this clone is one. This sequence may be a read error, since a much larger clone differs from it by one base. The V call is TRBV19, the J call TRBJ2-7; 9 nucleotides match TRBD2. Germline CDR1 and CDR2: LNHDA and SQIVND (reference sequence). The junction had 5 bases not matched to a gene; V was cut back by 5 bases and J by 6 bases. CDR3 length: 13 residues. The CDR3 DNA reads TGTGCCAGTAGTCCGGGACTAGCCTCCGAGCAGTACTTC. Its translation is CASSPGLASEQYF.

This clone was seen only once. J is TRBJ1-1 and V is TRBV12-3 or TRBV12-4, with D perhaps matching TRBD1 (6 bases). CDR3 length equals 13 residues. Trimming pared 4 bases from V and 4 bases from J, leaving 10 bases between. The CDR3 sequence: CASSYQGFTEAFF. CDR3 bases: TGTGCCAGCAGTTACCAGGGGTTCACTGAAGCTTTCTTT.

This chain connects TRBV9 to TRBJ2-3, with 7 bases lining up with TRBD1. CDR3 size: 14 residues. V lost 1 base, J lost 4 bases, and 3 bases stayed unmatched. Germline values: CDR1 SGDLS, CDR2 YYNGEE. CDR3 region: CASSVTTGADTQYF. CDR3 bases: TGTGCCAGCAGCGTAACAACAGGGGCAGATACGCAGTATTTT.

This chain connects TRBV18 to TRBJ2-5; D not resolved. The V gene's germline CDR1 is KGHSH and CDR2 LQKENI. The CDR3 runs 15 residues. The germline V and J ends were trimmed by 2 bases and 0 bases, with 10 bases remaining between them. Here the CDR3 reads CASSPRSAYQETQYF. The CDR3, as DNA: TGTGCCAGCTCACCAAGGTCAGCGTACCAAGAGACCCAGTACTTC.

The J gene is TRBJ2-7, the V gene TRBV7-2; TRBD2 matches 8 bases. Germline CDR1 SGHTA, CDR2 FQGNSA. V was pared by 5 bases and J by 4 bases, with 10 bases of the junction left unmatched. The CDR3 runs 15 residues. CDR3 protein: CASSGDSGDIYEQYF. The CDR3, as DNA: TGTGCCAGCAGCGGGGATAGCGGGGACATTTACGAGCAGTACTTC.

This sequence joins TRBV27 and TRBJ2-5; 11 positions match TRBD2. Germline CDR1 is MNHEY and CDR2 is SMNVEV (reference sequence). Germline trimming cut 5 bases from V and 5 bases from J; bases unmatched to any gene: 10. This CDR3 comprises 16 residues. The CDR3 reads CASSLGTSGTRETQYF. For the CDR3, the DNA is TGTGCCAGCAGTCTCGGGACTAGCGGAACAAGGGAGACCCAGTACTTC.

CDR3 sequence (DNA): TGCAGCGTTACTACCGGCGGGGGGAACACTGAAGCTTTCTTT. Translation gives CSVTTGGGNTEAFF. The chain links TRBV29-1 to TRBJ1-1; D may be TRBD1 (5 bases). V was clipped by 5 bases and J by 1 base, with 14 bases between them. The CDR3 contains 14 residues. Germline CDR1 reads SQVTM; CDR2 reads ANQGSEA.

The CDR3 reads CASSQGADQPQHF. CDR3 sequence (DNA): TGTGCCAGCAGCCAGGGGGCGGATCAGCCCCAGCATTTT. The chain combines TRBV3-1 (or the pseudogene TRBV3-2) with TRBJ1-5; tentative D call: TRBD1 (6 bases). Germline lookup yields CDR1 LGHDT and CDR2 YNNKEL (reference sequence). The CDR3 extends over 13 amino acids. V was pared by 3 bases and J by 5 bases, with 8 bases between.

V is TRBV4-1 and J is TRBJ1-2; no clear D. The germline V gene has CDR1 MGHRA and CDR2 YSYEKL. The CDR3 runs 13 residues. Between the trimmed V and J ends, which lost 0 bases and 6 bases, there was a span of 8 bases. CDR3 sequence reads: CASSQEYRDGYTF. The CDR3 region has the DNA TGCGCCAGCAGCCAAGAGTACAGAGATGGCTACACCTTC.

The table lists this clone with a few counts. The CDR3 region has the DNA TGCGCCAGCAGCTATCTGAGCAGGGGTGAGTCCTACGAGCAGTACTTC. Protein product: CASSYLSRGESYEQYF. The V call is TRBV5-1, the J call TRBJ2-7; maybe TRBD1 (6 bases). With 3 bases removed from V and 1 base from J, the gap between germline ends came to 17 bases. The germline V gene encodes CDR1 SGHRS and CDR2 YFSETQ. The CDR3 runs 16 residues.

The chain carries TRBV10-3 and TRBJ2-3, with TRBD1 identical over 9 bases. Germline V gives CDR1 ENHRY, CDR2 SYGVKD. The CDR3 extends over 15 amino acids. V gave up 5 bases and J gave up 4 bases; unmatched junction bases: 7. CDR3: CAISRTGEGADTQYF. The DNA for the CDR3 is TGTGCCATCAGTCGGACAGGGGAAGGGGCAGATACGCAGTATTTT.

Worth noting for this clone: The same CDR3 is also encoded by other DNA sequences in this sample. The chain recombines TRBV12-3 or TRBV12-4 with TRBJ1-2; 7 bases line up with TRBD1. The CDR3 is made up of 12 amino acids. With 6 bases clipped from V and 3 bases from J, the junction kept 1 base outside the gene matches. The CDR3 coding sequence is TGTGCCAGCAGCGGGACAGACTATGGCTACACCTTC. This sequence encodes CASSGTDYGYTF.

The chain employs TRBV7-8 and TRBJ2-3; 7 nucleotides match TRBD2. Germline V gives CDR1 SGHVS, CDR2 FQNEAQ. With 1 base clipped from V and 2 bases from J, the junction kept 6 bases outside the gene matches. CDR3 size: 16 residues. CDR3 sequence (DNA): TGTGCCAGCAGCTTAGGCCGGCGGGGGACCACAGATACGCAGTATTTT. Its protein is CASSLGRRGTTDTQYF.

The chain recombines TRBV3-1 (or the pseudogene TRBV3-2) with TRBJ1-6, with D maybe TRBD1 (5 bases). V lost 5 bases and J lost 13, with 9 bases in between. CDR3 length: 11 residues. Germline values: CDR1 LGHDT, CDR2 YNNKEL (reference sequence). CDR3 sequence reads: CASSSPGPLHF. In DNA, the CDR3 is TGTGCCAGCAGCTCCCCAGGGCCCCTCCACTTT.

The V gene is TRBV2, the J gene TRBJ1-1; TRBD1 matches at 9 bases. The CDR3 has 16 amino acids. Germline CDR1 and CDR2: SNHLY and FYNNEI. Trimming at V came to 6 bases and at J to 0 bases, leaving 8 bases not matched to a gene. The CDR3 nucleotides are TGTGCCAGCAGGATGGACAGGGGTTCGCTGAACACTGAAGCTTTCTTT. Translation gives CASRMDRGSLNTEAFF.

V and J are TRBV15 and TRBJ2-7; 9 bases line up with TRBD1. Germline CDR1 reads LNHNV; CDR2 reads YYDKDF (reference sequence). This CDR3 contains 15 residues. J gave up 2 bases and V 0 bases, and 2 bases lay outside the gene matches. CDR3 DNA: TGTGCCACCAGCAGAGATAGGGACAGGGCCTACGAGCAGTACTTC. Protein product: CATSRDRDRAYEQYF.

The chain couples TRBV27 to TRBJ1-1; 8 bases are a match to TRBD1. Germline assignment: CDR1 MNHEY and CDR2 SMNVEV (reference sequence). The CDR3 covers 14 residues. The V segment lost 5 bases and the J segment 4 bases; nucleotides outside the gene matches: 6. The CDR3 is CASSLIQGATEAFF. CDR3 DNA sequence: TGTGCCAGCAGTCTCATCCAGGGGGCCACTGAAGCTTTCTTT.

CDR3 DNA sequence: TGTGCCAGCAGCTTAGGTTCCGGGAATGAGCAGTTCTTC. It codes for CASSLGSGNEQFF. The chain couples TRBV7-7 to TRBJ2-1; D is undetermined. The germline V and J ends were trimmed by 1 base and 7 bases, with 8 bases remaining between them. The germline V gene has CDR1 SSHAT and CDR2 FNYEAQ (reference sequence). This CDR3 has 13 amino acids.

The J gene is TRBJ2-1, the V gene TRBV6-5; weak D call: TRBD2 (6 bases). This CDR3 region has 14 residues. The V gene's germline CDR1 is MNHEY and CDR2 SVGAGI. Between the trimmed V and J ends, which lost 7 bases and 4 bases, there was a span of 14 bases. The CDR3 loop is CASNWRGTYNEQFF. In DNA, the CDR3 is TGTGCCAGCAACTGGCGGGGAACATACAATGAGCAGTTCTTC.